This is a list of T cell receptor beta chains from one sample in a study of T cells in Graves' hyperthyroidism and ophthalmopathy. TCRdb analysed the multiplex PCR reads with MiXCR anew, one entry per CDR3 protein. This table holds roughly 740,000 distinct CDR3 sequences, about a sixth found once. Material for sequencing was blood. These TCRs come from a man aged 18 to 30 with Graves' hyperthyroidism. The CDR3 runs from the conserved cysteine through the conserved F or W. Each record gives: CDR3 length, J gene, clone size, D gene, V gene, CDR3 protein, CDR3 DNA. The D gene is left open where the match is weak. Clone sizes are given selectively: once, few, many, or a class where the clone is expanded.

length: 16
J: TRBJ2-1
size: .
D: .
V: TRBV5-1
CDR3: CASSTQHAGAYNEQFF
DNA: TGCGCCAGCAGCACCCAGCACGCAGGGGCCTACAATGAGCAGTTCTTC

length: 19
J: TRBJ2-2
size: few
D: TRBD2
V: TRBV6-2/TRBV6-3
CDR3: CASSWTPGGPEVNTGELFF
DNA: TGTGCCAGCAGTTGGACGCCGGGAGGGCCGGAAGTAAACACCGGGGAGCTGTTTTTT

length: 16
J: TRBJ1-1
size: .
D: .
V: TRBV30
CDR3: CAWRFRKGRLVREAFF
DNA: TGTGCCTGGCGTTTCAGGAAGGGTCGTCTAGTTCGTGAAGCTTTCTTT

length: 14
J: TRBJ2-4
size: .
D: .
V: TRBV6-1
CDR3: CASLPPRAKNIQYF
DNA: TGTGCCAGCCTGCCCCCGAGGGCAAAAAACATTCAGTACTTC

length: 14
J: TRBJ2-7
size: many
D: .
V: TRBV11-2
CDR3: CASILGTNSYEQYF
DNA: TGTGCCAGCATCCTGGGCACGAACTCCTACGAGCAGTACTTC

length: 13
J: TRBJ2-4
size: many
D: .
V: TRBV7-3
CDR3: CASSSQGGNIQYF
DNA: TGTGCCAGCAGCTCGCAGGGGGGAAACATTCAGTACTTC

length: 16
J: TRBJ2-2
size: few
D: TRBD1
V: TRBV24-1
CDR3: CATSPSGQGNTGELFF
DNA: TGTGCCACCAGCCCCTCGGGACAGGGGAACACCGGGGAGCTGTTTTTT

length: 14
J: TRBJ2-1
size: few
D: TRBD2
V: TRBV6-1
CDR3: CASRKREGPNEQFF
DNA: TGTGCCAGCAGAAAGCGGGAGGGCCCGAATGAGCAGTTCTTC

length: 15
J: TRBJ2-7
size: many
D: TRBD2
V: TRBV20-1
CDR3: CSAPLGGGLSYEQYF
DNA: TGCAGTGCTCCCCTTGGCGGGGGTCTCTCCTACGAGCAGTACTTC

length: 12
J: TRBJ2-2
size: many
D: .
V: TRBV12-3/TRBV12-4
CDR3: CASSTLPGELFF
DNA: TGTGCCAGCAGTACTTTGCCCGGGGAGCTGTTTTTT

length: 15
J: TRBJ2-2
size: .
D: .
V: TRBV19
CDR3: CATKTGRATTGELFF
DNA: TGTGCCACAAAGACAGGGAGGGCTACCACCGGGGAGCTGTTTTTT

length: 17
J: TRBJ2-1
size: few
D: .
V: TRBV24-1
CDR3: CATSDPTGTSSYNEQFF
DNA: TGTGCCACCAGTGATCCCACGGGAACGAGCTCCTACAATGAGCAGTTCTTC

length: 15
J: TRBJ2-1
size: many
D: .
V: TRBV30
CDR3: CAWKANSGSYNEQFF
DNA: TGTGCCTGGAAGGCGAACTCAGGGTCCTACAATGAGCAGTTCTTC

length: 15
J: TRBJ2-1
size: few
D: TRBD2
V: TRBV7-9
CDR3: CASKLAGGLSNEQFF
DNA: TGTGCCAGTAAACTAGCGGGAGGCCTGAGCAATGAGCAGTTCTTC

length: 12
J: TRBJ2-7
size: many
D: .
V: TRBV28
CDR3: CASSLWGAEQYF
DNA: TGTGCCAGCAGTCTCTGGGGGGCGGAGCAGTACTTC

length: 15
J: TRBJ2-5
size: .
D: TRBD1
V: TRBV28
CDR3: CASSSSGQGVGTQYF
DNA: TGTGCCAGCAGTTCCTCCGGACAGGGGGTTGGGACCCAGTACTTC

length: 16
J: TRBJ1-3
size: .
D: TRBD1
V: TRBV9
CDR3: CASSTRQGAKGNTIYF
DNA: TGTGCCAGCAGCACCAGACAGGGGGCGAAGGGAAACACCATATATTTT

length: 15
J: TRBJ2-7
size: many
D: TRBD2
V: TRBV12-3/TRBV12-4
CDR3: CASSFGLAGSYEQYF
DNA: TGTGCCAGCAGTTTCGGGCTAGCGGGAAGCTACGAGCAGTACTTC

length: 13
J: TRBJ1-3
size: .
D: .
V: TRBV30
CDR3: CAWTLLKGNTIYF
DNA: TGTGCCTGGACCCTCCTGAAGGGAAACACCATATATTTT

length: 16
J: TRBJ1-6
size: few
D: .
V: TRBV2
CDR3: CASSVDPSSYNSPLHF
DNA: TGTGCCAGCAGTGTAGACCCGAGCTCCTATAATTCACCCCTCCACTTT

length: 14
J: TRBJ2-3
size: many
D: .
V: TRBV6-1
CDR3: CASSEPTGTDTQYF
DNA: TGTGCCAGCAGTGAGCCGACAGGCACAGATACGCAGTATTTT

length: 15
J: TRBJ2-5
size: .
D: .
V: TRBV28
CDR3: CASSLLASDQETQYF
DNA: TGTGCCAGCAGTTTACTAGCGAGCGATCAAGAGACCCAGTACTTC

length: 14
J: TRBJ2-3
size: few
D: TRBD2
V: TRBV12-3/TRBV12-4
CDR3: CASRPLAGPGTQYF
DNA: TGTGCCAGCAGACCTCTAGCGGGCCCAGGTACGCAGTATTTT

length: 17
J: TRBJ2-6
size: .
D: .
V: TRBV28
CDR3: CASSYARIYSGANVLTF
DNA: TGTGCCAGCAGTTATGCAAGGATTTACTCTGGGGCCAACGTCCTGACTTTC

length: 15
J: TRBJ2-5
size: many
D: TRBD1
V: TRBV2
CDR3: CASDYRQGASETQYF
DNA: TGTGCCAGCGATTATCGACAGGGGGCGTCGGAGACCCAGTACTTC

length: 12
J: TRBJ1-3
size: .
D: .
V: TRBV13
CDR3: CASNVEGNTIYF
DNA: TGTGCCAGCAACGTAGAGGGAAACACCATATATTTT